This T cell receptor (beta chain) is drawn from a study of blood T cell repertoires in COVID-19. As for the study in general: Sites across the United States, Italy and Spain contributed samples from acute and convalescent COVID-19. In each case, the material was cDNA or gDNA derived from T cells, B-cell-depleted T cells, or PBMCs.

The germline V gene has CDR1 GTSNPN and CDR2 SVGIG (reference sequence). The CDR3 covers 14 residues. V lost 3 bases to trimming and J lost 4 bases, with 15 bases between them. Source study methods: Estimated nucleated cell counts came from reference gene primer amplification. Produced via immunoSEQ multiplex PCR; TCRdb's table is partial and in-frame only. V and J calls and clone size are as listed in that table; D and trimming were resolved from the DNA. In the table there are 200,000 to 250,000 clones, around 78% of which are singletons. The sample comprised peripheral blood. The receptor was derived from a woman in her 70s with active or convalescent COVID-19. This chain uses TRBV30 with TRBJ1-2, with a possible D match to TRBD1 (5 bases). Written as DNA, the CDR3 is TGTGCCTGGAGCCCTCCAGGGCGAGGCTATGGCTACACCTTC. It translates to CAWSPPGRGYGYTF.